The following is a TCR beta chain sequence with its context. It lacks a known antigen. Base qualities are missing; no much larger clone stands one base away. This sample was taken from a study of blood T cell repertoires in COVID-19 (dated by TCRdb to 2019 to 2021). Broadly, across the study: Samples from collaborators originated in the United States, Italy and Spain and spanned both the acute and convalescent phases of COVID-19. Sample metadata almost always included a de-identified subject ID, COVID-19 status, age in years and sex. Where available, HLA class I and class II types were taken from metadata supplied by the sample provider and were not determined by assay-based typing. The samples were drawn from the first 160 participants of the ongoing ImmuneRACE study and from under 1,500 subjects provided by 6 global collaborators. Deeply sampled blood TCRbeta repertoires from subjects exposed to, actively infected with, or recovered from COVID-19 were included in the dataset. The prospective study material was composed of cDNA or gDNA derived from T cells, B-cell-depleted T cells, or PBMCs. The repertoires were released in a freely available public database intended as a resource for research on the immune response to SARS-CoV-2. Overall results and qualifications from the work: How much clinical and demographic metadata was included differed by source and by participant, and the metadata was provided uncurated.

TCRbeta CDR3 regions were amplified from genomic DNA using the immunoSEQ Assay, a bias-controlled multiplex PCR. Per the authors' processing: Within the assay, amplification of reference gene primers was used to estimate how many nucleated cells each sample contained. To quantify the absolute abundance of each unique TCRbeta CDR3 rearrangement, sequence reads were collapsed and filtered. For each sample, productive Simpson clonality was calculated as the square root of Simpson's diversity index across productive rearrangements. The immuneACCESS repertoire file appears here via TCRdb, limited to in-frame rearrangements. These files lack a portion of the clones; in checked studies, under half of the deficit traces to unresolved V genes, and the cause of the others is not known. For V, J and clone size, that table is used; D and trimming come from the DNA. The sample table shows about 99,000 clones, and 88% are seen once. The top ten clones comprise about 3.2% of the sample.

Each collaborating institution followed its own protocols to collect whole blood in K2EDTA tubes. For TCRbeta analysis, collaborators shipped samples in one of three forms: frozen whole blood, isolated PBMCs, or DNA extracted from either of those sample types. This clonotype was obtained from a human donor in a cohort sampled during active COVID-19. The specimen was peripheral blood.

The bases are TGTGCCAGCAGCTTATGGACAACCAAAGATACGCAGTATTTT. Its translation is CASSLWTTKDTQYF. This sequence uses TRBV7-2 and TRBJ2-3; possibly the D gene is TRBD1, per 5 matching bases. CDR1 and CDR2 are drawn from the germline V gene: SGHTA, FQGNSA. From cysteine to phenylalanine, the CDR3 is 14 amino acids long. The only DNA kept is the CDR3, 42 bases in frame from the first base. V was cut back by 2 bases and J by 5 bases, leaving a gap of 11 bases between them.